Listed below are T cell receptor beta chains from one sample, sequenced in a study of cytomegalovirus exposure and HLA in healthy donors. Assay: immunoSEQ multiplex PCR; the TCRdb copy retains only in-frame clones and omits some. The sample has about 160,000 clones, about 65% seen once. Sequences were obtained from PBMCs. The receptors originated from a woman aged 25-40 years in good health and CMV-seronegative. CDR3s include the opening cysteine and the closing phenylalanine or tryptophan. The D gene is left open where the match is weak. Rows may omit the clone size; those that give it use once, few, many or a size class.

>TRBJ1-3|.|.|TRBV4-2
CASRVGNTIYF
TGTGCCAGCCGCGTGGGAAACACCATATATTTT
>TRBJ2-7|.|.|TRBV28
CASRPEQDSYEQYF
TGTGCCAGCCGCCCCGAGCAGGATTCCTACGAGCAGTACTTC
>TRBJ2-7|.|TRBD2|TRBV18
CASSPAPRGREDTYEQYF
TGTGCCAGCTCACCAGCCCCGAGAGGGCGGGAGGACACCTACGAGCAGTACTTC
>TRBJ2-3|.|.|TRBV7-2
CASSSSTGSDTQYF
TGTGCCAGCAGCTCCTCTACAGGGTCAGATACGCAGTATTTT
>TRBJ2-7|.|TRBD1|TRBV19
CASSSWDRAESPHEQYF
TGTGCCAGTAGTTCATGGGACAGGGCGGAAAGCCCCCACGAGCAGTACTTC
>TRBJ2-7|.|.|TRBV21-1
CASSQRLAGSYEQYF
TGTGCCAGCAGCCAACGACTAGCGGGATCCTACGAGCAGTACTTC
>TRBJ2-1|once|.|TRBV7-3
CASSLAYNEQFF
TGTGCCAGCAGCCTAGCTTACAATGAGCAGTTCTTC
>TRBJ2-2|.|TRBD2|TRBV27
CASKPIRPGLAGELFF
TGTGCCAGCAAGCCAATCCGACCGGGACTAGCCGGGGAGCTGTTTTTT
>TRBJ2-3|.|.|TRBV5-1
CASSLDSGTSTDTQYF
TGCGCCAGCAGCTTGGATTCGGGAACTAGCACAGATACGCAGTATTTT
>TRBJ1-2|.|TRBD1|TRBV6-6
CASSYWDSANYGYTF
TGTGCCAGCAGTTACTGGGACAGCGCTAACTATGGCTACACCTTC
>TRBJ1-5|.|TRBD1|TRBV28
CASTRTGYGNQPQHF
TGTGCCAGCACTCGGACAGGGTATGGCAATCAGCCCCAGCATTTT
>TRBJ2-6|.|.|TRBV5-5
CASKATGLNPGANVLTF
TGTGCCAGCAAGGCGACAGGCCTAAACCCTGGGGCCAACGTCCTGACTTTC
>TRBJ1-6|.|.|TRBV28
CASSFSSMANSPLHF
TGTGCCAGCAGCTTCTCCTCGATGGCAAATTCACCCCTCCACTTT
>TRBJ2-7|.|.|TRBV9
CASSVDPYNSYEQYF
TGTGCCAGCAGCGTAGATCCTTACAACTCCTACGAGCAGTACTTC
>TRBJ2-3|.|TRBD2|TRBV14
CASSQDSGRTDTQYF
TGTGCCAGCAGCCAAGATAGCGGGCGCACAGATACGCAGTATTTT
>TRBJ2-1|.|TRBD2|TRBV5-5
CASSPGRNEQFF
TGTGCCAGCAGCCCCGGGAGGAATGAGCAGTTCTTC
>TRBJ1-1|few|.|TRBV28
CASTLPVSNTEAFF
TGTGCCAGCACCCTCCCGGTCTCGAACACTGAAGCTTTCTTT
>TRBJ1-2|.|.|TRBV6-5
CASRPGGRVAYGYTF
TGTGCCAGCAGACCCGGGGGTAGGGTCGCCTATGGCTACACCTTC
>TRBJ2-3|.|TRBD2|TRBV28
CASSGTSGWRADTQYF
TGTGCCAGCAGTGGAACTAGCGGGTGGCGGGCAGATACGCAGTATTTT
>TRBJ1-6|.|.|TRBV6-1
CASSEVGANSPLHF
TGTGCCAGCAGTGAAGTAGGGGCGAATTCACCCCTCCACTTT
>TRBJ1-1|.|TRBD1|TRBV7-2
CASSRRGPDTEAFF
TGTGCCAGCAGCCGCAGGGGGCCGGACACTGAAGCTTTCTTT
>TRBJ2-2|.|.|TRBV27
CASSSPGTGELFF
TGTGCCAGCAGTTCCCCGGGTACCGGGGAGCTGTTTTTT
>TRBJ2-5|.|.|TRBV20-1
CSARVSETQYF
TGCAGTGCTAGAGTTTCGGAGACCCAGTACTTC
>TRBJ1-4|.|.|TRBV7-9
CASSSGESGANEKLFF
TGTGCCAGCAGCTCCGGTGAATCGGGGGCTAATGAAAAACTGTTTTTT
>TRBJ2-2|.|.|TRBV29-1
CSGIGGTNTGELFF
TGCAGCGGTATCGGGGGTACGAACACCGGGGAGCTGTTTTTT
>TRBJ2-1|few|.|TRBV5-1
CASSLDAALGSYNEQFF
TGCGCCAGCAGCTTGGACGCGGCCTTGGGTTCCTACAATGAGCAGTTCTTC
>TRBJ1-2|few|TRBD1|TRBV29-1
CSVTTGGTGYTF
TGCAGCGTGACAACAGGGGGCACGGGCTACACCTTC
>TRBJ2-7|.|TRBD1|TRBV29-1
CSVAGTGAVYEQYF
TGCAGCGTGGCAGGAACAGGGGCCGTGTACGAGCAGTACTTC
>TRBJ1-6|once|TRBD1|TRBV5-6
CASSRDRGYSPLHF
TGTGCCAGCAGCCGGGACAGGGGATATTCACCCCTCCACTTT
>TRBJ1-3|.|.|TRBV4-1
CASSQEHSVPSGNTIYF
TGCGCCAGCAGCCAAGAGCATTCGGTCCCCTCTGGAAACACCATATATTTT
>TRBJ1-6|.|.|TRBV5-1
CASSLAQTGSYNSPLHF
TGCGCCAGCAGCTTGGCCCAGACCGGGTCCTATAATTCACCCCTCCACTTT
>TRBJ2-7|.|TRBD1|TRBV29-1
CSVTGTGGYEQYF
TGCAGCGTGACGGGGACAGGGGGGTACGAGCAGTACTTC
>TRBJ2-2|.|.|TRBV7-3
CASSLRDTNTGELFF
TGTGCCAGCAGCCTCCGGGACACTAACACCGGGGAGCTGTTTTTT
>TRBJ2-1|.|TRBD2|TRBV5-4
CASSTGLAGGLGLGNEQFF
TGTGCCAGCAGCACGGGACTAGCGGGGGGACTGGGCCTTGGGAATGAGCAGTTCTTC
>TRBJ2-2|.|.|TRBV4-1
CASSQGSGLNTGELFF
TGCGCCAGCAGCCAGGGATCTGGACTCAACACCGGGGAGCTGTTTTTT
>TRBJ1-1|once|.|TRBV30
CAWNSGAWEAFF
TGTGCCTGGAACAGCGGGGCCTGGGAAGCTTTCTTT
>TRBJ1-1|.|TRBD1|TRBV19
CATIDRGKGMNTEAFF
TGTGCCACCATCGACAGGGGGAAAGGGATGAACACTGAAGCTTTCTTT
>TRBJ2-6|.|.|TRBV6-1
CASDGGTGANVLTF
TGTGCCAGTGACGGAGGGACCGGGGCCAACGTCCTGACTTTC
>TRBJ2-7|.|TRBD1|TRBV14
CASSGQGAPYEQYF
TGTGCCAGCAGCGGGCAGGGGGCCCCCTACGAGCAGTACTTC
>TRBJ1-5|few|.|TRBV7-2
CASRRRQDNQPQHF
TGTGCCAGCAGGCGACGACAGGACAATCAGCCCCAGCATTTT
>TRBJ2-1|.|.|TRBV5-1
CASSRGGNEQFF
TGCGCCAGCAGCCGTGGAGGCAATGAGCAGTTCTTC
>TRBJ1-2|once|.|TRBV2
CASSEEGGGAGYTF
TGTGCCAGCAGTGAAGAGGGTGGGGGGGCTGGCTACACCTTC
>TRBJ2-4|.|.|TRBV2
CASSEVGRGNAKNIQYF
TGTGCCAGCAGTGAAGTGGGCAGAGGGAACGCCAAAAACATTCAGTACTTC
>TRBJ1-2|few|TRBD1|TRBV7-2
CASSSTGGHSYGYTF
TGTGCCAGCAGCTCGACAGGGGGCCATTCTTATGGCTACACCTTC
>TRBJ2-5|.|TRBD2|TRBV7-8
CASSPRTGLAGDWGETQYF
TGTGCCAGCAGTCCGCGAACGGGACTAGCGGGAGACTGGGGAGAGACCCAGTACTTC
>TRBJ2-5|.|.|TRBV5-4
CASSWTQETQYF
TGTGCCAGCAGCTGGACTCAAGAGACCCAGTACTTC
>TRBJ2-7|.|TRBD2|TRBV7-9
CASSGGTSGVSYEQYF
TGTGCCAGCAGCGGGGGGACTAGCGGCGTCTCCTACGAGCAGTACTTC
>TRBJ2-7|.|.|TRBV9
CASSVTNSPYEQYF
TGTGCCAGCAGCGTAACCAACAGCCCCTACGAGCAGTACTTC
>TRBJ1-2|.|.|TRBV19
CASSMWTVDGYTF
TGTGCCAGTAGTATGTGGACAGTTGATGGCTACACCTTC
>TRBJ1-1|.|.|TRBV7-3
CASSFNPGTEAFF
TGTGCCAGCAGCTTTAACCCGGGTACTGAAGCTTTCTTT